The next 28 T cell receptor beta chains were all read from a single sample in a study of metastatic and nonmetastatic thyroid tumors. TCRdb redid the clone calls on the PCR reads using MiXCR. The sample records roughly 59,000 clones, 15% to 20% being singletons. Patients were all untreated before their thyroid surgery. The sample consisted of blood. The receptors stem from a male donor with papillary thyroid cancer or a benign thyroid nodule (not recorded which). Some clones in this sample may be carry-over from other donors' samples.

This clone was observed many times. This rearrangement joins TRBV4-2 to TRBJ1-1; D uncertain. The CDR3 is 14 residues long. The V end was cut by 4 bases, the J end by 1 base, with 10 bases between. Germline CDR1 reads LGHNA; CDR2 reads YNFKEQ. This CDR3 is CASSLNVGNTEAFF. The CDR3 DNA reads as TGTGCCAGCAGCCTTAACGTGGGGAACACTGAAGCTTTCTTT.

At least ten counts were recorded for this clone. The V and J genes are TRBV15 and TRBJ2-2, with TRBD1 identical over 9 bases. V shed 11 bases and J 7 bases; nucleotides not matched to a gene: 8. The CDR3 loop spans 13 amino acids. Germline V gives CDR1 LNHNV, CDR2 YYDKDF (reference sequence). This CDR3 is CAGKQGAGGELFF. CDR3 DNA sequence: TGTGCCGGGAAACAGGGGGCCGGCGGGGAGCTGTTTTTT.

The sample holds a few counts of this clone. Being one base from a much bigger clone, this may be a read error. Other DNA sequences in this specimen translate into the identical CDR3. V and J are TRBV29-1 and TRBJ2-7, with no clear D. Germline V CDR1 and CDR2: SQVTM, ANQGSEA. The CDR3 loop spans 13 amino acids. Trimming shortened V by 5 bases and J by 7 bases, and 18 bases separated the two germline ends. The CDR3 spells CSVRDSRIGEQYF. The CDR3 DNA follows: TGCAGCGTTCGTGACTCCCGAATCGGAGAGCAGTACTTC.

This clone was counted between two and nine times. Its ends do not fully match the called genes, so a read error is possible. V is TRBV7-2 and J is TRBJ2-5; unclear D gene. Looked up from germline, CDR1 is SGHTA and CDR2 is FQGNSA. The CDR3 is 14 amino acids. CDR3 protein: CASSRGLGLETQYF. The CDR3 coding sequence is TGCGCCAGCAGCCGAGGTCTGGGGTTGGAGACCCAGTACTTC.

On this clone itself: This may stem from a read error, because a much larger clone lies one nucleotide away. This chain links TRBV10-1 with TRBJ2-2; no reliable D call. Germline CDR1 and CDR2: WNHNN and SYGVQD (reference sequence). The CDR3 has 12 amino acids. CDR3: CASQLNTVELFF. CDR3 sequence (DNA): TGCGCCAGCCAGCTGAACACCGTGGAGCTGTTTTTT.

This sequence joins TRBV19 and TRBJ1-5; the D gene is possibly TRBD1 (5 bases). In germline, CDR1 is LNHDA, CDR2 SQIVND (reference sequence). This CDR3 has 19 residues. The DNA for the CDR3 is TGTGCACCCAGGCGGGGGTCCCAGCCTGAGAAGAGGGGCAATCAGCCCCAGCATTTT. It codes for CAPRRGSQPEKRGNQPQHF.

This clone was seen ten or more times. The V gene is TRBV30, the J gene TRBJ2-1; D may match TRBD1 or TRBD2 (5 bases each). This CDR3 contains 14 residues. V gave up 0 bases and J gave up 3 bases, with 9 bases separating them. Germline CDR1 reads GTSNPN; CDR2 reads SVGIG (reference sequence). The CDR3 DNA is TGTGCCTGGAGTGTAGGGACCAACTACAATGAGCAGTTCTTC. Translating gives CAWSVGTNYNEQFF.

The chain has TRBV6-1 and TRBJ2-7; the match to TRBD2 covers 7 bases. The ends lost 8 bases at V and 1 base at J; junction bases unmatched: 5. The CDR3 contains 13 residues. Germline values: CDR1 MNHNS, CDR2 SASEGT. The CDR3 loop reads CASLAGDSYEQYF. CDR3 in DNA: TGTGCCAGCCTCGCGGGGGATTCCTACGAGCAGTACTTC.

Remarks on this clone: This may stem from a read error, because a much larger clone lies one nucleotide away. The V and J genes are TRBV6-1 and TRBJ2-3, with 7 bases fitting TRBD2. Germline CDR1 reads MNHNS; CDR2 reads SASEGT. The V and J ends lost 6 bases and 0 bases, in that order; junction bases with no gene match: 6. CDR3 length equals 15 residues. In DNA, the CDR3 is TGTGCCAGCAGCCTTATCGGGGGGAGCACAGATACGCAGTATTTT. Residues: CASSLIGGSTDTQYF.

Many counts were recorded for this clone. This sequence joins TRBV15 and TRBJ2-1, with 7 bases fitting TRBD2. This CDR3 has 16 residues. With V trimmed by 0 bases and J by 9 bases, 11 bases remained unmatched. Germline V gene data show CDR1 as LNHNV and CDR2 as YYDKDF (reference sequence). The CDR3 sequence: CATSREFGGTGGEQFF. The CDR3 DNA follows: TGTGCCACCAGCAGAGAATTCGGGGGAACGGGGGGTGAGCAGTTCTTC.

The table lists this clone with many counts. The chain employs TRBV12-3 or TRBV12-4 and TRBJ1-5; D is possibly TRBD1 (5 bases). The CDR3 spans 16 residues. V shed 0 bases and J shed 6 bases, with 15 bases lying between them. The CDR3 region has the DNA TGTGCCAGCAGTTTAGCTTCGACAGTGTATGCTCAGCCCCAGCATTTT. This translates into CASSLASTVYAQPQHF.

This clone was detected many times. The chain is built from TRBV5-1 and TRBJ2-1; the D is unclear. The germline V gene has CDR1 SGHRS and CDR2 YFSETQ. V gave up 4 bases and J gave up 12 bases, with 17 bases separating them. The CDR3 length is 13 residues. CDR3 residues: CASSPSLEISQFF. The CDR3 region has the DNA TGCGCCAGCAGCCCCTCCCTCGAGATTTCGCAGTTCTTC. Based on the CDR3 plus reference TRBV5-1 and TRBJ2-1, the full variable domain is KAGVTQTPRYLIKTRGQQVTLSCSPISGHRSVSWYQQTPGQGLQFLFEYFSETQRNKGNFPGRFSGRQFSNSRSEMNVSTLELGDSALYLCASSPSLEISQFFGPGTRLTVL.

As for this clone: This may come from a read error, since a much larger clone is one base off. The same CDR3 can be traced to other DNA sequences in this sample. V and J are TRBV3-1 and TRBJ2-1, with D perhaps matching TRBD1 or TRBD2 (5 bases each). This CDR3 has 17 residues. Germline V CDR1 and CDR2: LGHDT, YNNKEL (reference sequence). Trimming took 0 bases from V and 4 from J, leaving 16 bases between them. The chain's CDR3 is CASSQEGLAGTYNEQFF. The CDR3 coding sequence is TGTGCCAGCAGCCAAGAAGGGTTAGCTGGGACGTACAATGAGCAGTTCTTC.

The CDR3: CASSLVGQGPILNTEAFF. CDR3 DNA sequence: TGTGCCAGCAGCTTGGTCGGCCAGGGCCCCATCCTGAACACTGAAGCTTTCTTT. The J gene is TRBJ1-1, the V gene TRBV5-6, with D maybe TRBD1 (5 bases). The ends were cut back, 0 bases at V and 0 bases at J, with 18 bases in the middle. CDR1 is SGHDT, CDR2 YYEEEE, per germline. This CDR3 has 18 residues. The full variable domain, its missing parts supplied by reference TRBV5-6 and TRBJ1-1, is DAGVTQSPTHLIKTRGQQVTLRCSPKSGHDTVSWYQQALGQGPQFIFQYYEEEERQRGNFPDRFSGHQFPNYSSELNVNALLLGDSALYLCASSLVGQGPILNTEAFFGQGTRLTVV.

This clone showed up many times. Different DNA sequences within this sample yield the same CDR3. The V call is TRBV7-2, the J call TRBJ1-2; 8 nucleotides match TRBD1. The V and J ends lost 0 bases and 8 bases, in that order; junction bases with no gene match: 11. CDR1 and CDR2 (germline): SGHTA, FQGNSA. The CDR3 extends over 16 amino acids. The CDR3 nucleotides read TGTGCCAGCAGCTTAGCCAGGGGGCTTCTCCAGGGAGGCTACACCTTC. It specifies CASSLARGLLQGGYTF.

This clone was detected many times. The chain couples TRBV6-1 to TRBJ2-7, with D possibly TRBD2 on 5 matching bases. The CDR3 loop spans 14 amino acids. Deletions cut 0 bases from V and 3 bases from J, with 9 bases between. Germline CDR1 and CDR2: MNHNS and SASEGT. CDR3 region: CASSEAGVFYEQYV. The CDR3 DNA reads as TGTGCCAGCAGTGAAGCGGGAGTGTTCTACGAGCAGTACGTC.

The rearrangement joins TRBV27 to TRBJ1-6, with 7 nucleotides matching TRBD1. The germline CDR1 and CDR2 sequences are MNHEY and SMNVEV (reference sequence). The trim removed 9 bases at V and 7 bases at J, leaving 12 bases unmatched. The CDR3 spans 15 residues. The CDR3 spells CARSEVQGWNSPLHF. CDR3 nucleotide sequence: TGTGCCAGGAGTGAGGTACAGGGGTGGAATTCACCCCTCCACTTT.

The rearrangement links TRBV5-4 to TRBJ1-5; 8 bases are a match to TRBD1. V shed 2 bases and J 3 bases; nucleotides not matched to a gene: 4. The CDR3 totals 15 residues. The germline gives CDR1 SGHNT, CDR2 YYREEE (reference sequence). The CDR3 reads CASSLQGGDNQPQHF. In DNA form, the CDR3 reads TGTGCCAGCAGCTTACAGGGGGGGGACAATCAGCCCCAGCATTTT.

The table lists this clone with many counts. The genes are TRBV30 and TRBJ2-5; D gene ambiguous. Germline CDR1 reads GTSNPN; CDR2 reads SVGIG (reference sequence). The CDR3 consists of 12 residues. V dropped 4 bases and J dropped 2 bases, with 8 bases sitting between them. The DNA for the CDR3 is TGTGCCTGGAATGAGATACAAGAGACCCAGTACTTC. Its protein is CAWNEIQETQYF.

This clone was picked up many times. The chain combines TRBV5-1 with TRBJ2-2, with D unclear. The CDR3 length is 12 residues. CDR1 and CDR2 (germline): SGHRS, YFSETQ. The germline V and J ends were trimmed by 2 bases and 7 bases, with 6 bases remaining between them. CDR3 in DNA: TGCGCCAGCAGCTTAATGGGCGGGGAGCTGTTTTTT. Residues: CASSLMGGELFF.

This clone was seen ten or more times. A much larger clone is a single base away; this may be a read error. The rearrangement joins TRBV6-1 to TRBJ2-5; 7 positions match TRBD1. The CDR3 sequence is 13 residues long. Germline CDR1 MNHNS, CDR2 SASEGT. In DNA form, the CDR3 reads TGTGTCAGCAGGATGACAGGGCAGGAGACCCAGTACTTC. Translating it yields CVSRMTGQETQYF.

This clone has more than one count but fewer than ten. The chain couples TRBV28 to TRBJ2-3; D possibly matches TRBD1 or TRBD2 (5 bases each). The CDR3 covers 14 residues. In germline, CDR1 is MDHEN, CDR2 SYDVKM. V was cut by 5 bases and J by 2 bases, with 11 bases left in between. CDR3 bases: TGTGCCAGCAGTGGGGACCCGCTCACAGATACGCAGTATTTT. It yields the protein CASSGDPLTDTQYF. The variable domain in full, with the rest retrieved from reference TRBV28 and TRBJ2-3, is DVKVTQSSRYLVKRTGEKVFLECVQDMDHENMFWYRQDPGLGLRLIYFSYDVKMKEKGDIPEGYSVSREKKERFSLILESASTNQTSMYLCASSGDPLTDTQYFGPGTRLTVL.

This clone was seen repeatedly, ten times or more. This chain links TRBV30 with TRBJ2-7; TRBD1 aligns across 12 bases. The length of the CDR3 is 15 residues. Unmatched junction bases numbered 6, after V lost 1 base and J lost 5 bases. CDR1 GTSNPN and CDR2 SVGIG come from the germline V gene (reference sequence). The CDR3 region has the DNA TGTGCCTGGAGTGCCGGGGACAGGGGGCAAGACGAGCAGTACGTC. Protein product: CAWSAGDRGQDEQYV.

This clone has at least ten counts. This sample includes further DNA sequences coding for the same CDR3. The chain joins TRBV6-1 to TRBJ2-5; the D gene is possibly TRBD2 (5 bases). Per germline, CDR1 MNHNS and CDR2 SASEGT. V lost 4 bases and J 1 base, leaving 10 bases between the germline ends. The length of the CDR3 is 14 residues. The CDR3 loop reads CASSGPGFQETQYF. CDR3 coding DNA: TGTGCCAGCAGTGGCCCGGGATTCCAAGAGACCCAGTACTTC.

The table lists this clone with many counts. The chain employs TRBV7-8 and TRBJ1-1, with TRBD1 as a possible D gene (6 bases). The V gene lost 1 base and the J gene lost 3 bases, with 15 bases spanning the gap. The CDR3 length is 16 residues. CDR1 is SGHVS and CDR2 is FQNEAQ in the germline V gene. CDR3 sequence reads: CASSLGSQGRDTEAFF. The CDR3 region has the DNA TGTGCCAGCAGCTTAGGCAGCCAGGGGAGAGACACTGAAGCTTTCTTT.

J is TRBJ2-7 and V is TRBV5-1; D gene ambiguous. The ends were cut back, 2 bases at V and 6 bases at J, with 12 bases in the middle. Germline CDR1 is SGHRS and CDR2 is YFSETQ. The length of the CDR3 is 13 residues. The CDR3 DNA is TGCGCCAGCAGCTTCTCGTGTGTAGGCGAGCAGTACTTC. This gives the protein CASSFSCVGEQYF.

V is TRBV20-1 and J is TRBJ2-2; 7 bases align to TRBD1. CDR1 and CDR2 (germline): DFQATT, SNEGSKA (reference sequence). The V segment lost 3 bases and the J segment 4 bases; nucleotides outside the gene matches: 5. This CDR3 contains 14 residues. In DNA, the CDR3 is TGCAGTGCTAGGGAGGCAGGGGGCACCGGGGAGCTGTTTTTT. Protein sequence: CSAREAGGTGELFF.

This clone showed up many times. The rearrangement joins TRBV2 to TRBJ1-1, with 7 bases lining up with TRBD1. The V gene's germline CDR1 is SNHLY and CDR2 FYNNEI. The CDR3 is 12 residues long. After removal of 6 bases from V and 7 bases from J, the junction contained 5 bases not matched to a gene. CDR3 residues: CASSGGDSEAFF. CDR3 nucleotide sequence: TGTGCCAGCAGCGGTGGGGACAGTGAAGCTTTCTTT.